The next 22 T cell receptor beta chains were all read from a single sample in a study of blood T cell repertoires in COVID-19. The method was immunoSEQ multiplex PCR; TCRdb's version includes in-frame clones alone and lacks a portion of them. The sample records around 200,000 clones, around nine tenths being singletons. Input material: peripheral blood. These receptor sequences come from a woman between 18 and 29 years old who had recovered from COVID-19.

The V gene is TRBV5-5, the J gene TRBJ1-5; D remains unclear. The CDR3 loop spans 16 amino acids. Germline V gene sequence: CDR1 SGHKS, CDR2 YYEKEE (reference sequence). The V end lost 0 bases, the J end lost 7 bases, and 17 bases lay between the germline ends. CDR3 nucleotide sequence: TGTGCCAGCAGCTTGGCCGGCATTACCGGGAGACAGCCCCAGCATTTT. Protein sequence: CASSLAGITGRQPQHF.

The chain is built from TRBV3-1 (or the pseudogene TRBV3-2) and TRBJ2-5, with 8 bases that match TRBD1. This CDR3 spans 15 amino acids. V lost 4 bases and J lost 5; bases outside the gene matches: 9. Looked up from germline, CDR1 is LGHDT and CDR2 is YNNKEL (reference sequence). The CDR3 DNA reads TGTGCCAGCAGCCGGGGACAGGTCTCAGGGGAGACCCAGTACTTC. It encodes CASSRGQVSGETQYF.

The chain couples TRBV6-5 to TRBJ2-2; D is unresolved. CDR3 length: 12 amino acids. Per the germline V gene, CDR1 is MNHEY and CDR2 is SVGAGI. Deletions cut 9 bases from V and 3 bases from J, with 8 bases between. The CDR3 is CASSRHTGELFF. Here the CDR3 DNA reads TGTGCCAGTAGCAGACACACCGGGGAGCTGTTTTTT.

V and J are TRBV6-2 or TRBV6-3 and TRBJ2-2; D is undetermined. The CDR3 loop spans 14 amino acids. V was shortened by 2 bases and J by 0 bases, with 4 bases between the two germline ends. Germline CDR1 MNHEY, CDR2 SVGEGT. The CDR3, as DNA: TGTGCCAGCAGTTACCTAGCGAACACCGGGGAGCTGTTTTTT. Translating it yields CASSYLANTGELFF.

The rearrangement uses TRBV5-1 and TRBJ2-1; 8 bases line up with TRBD2. V gave up 0 bases and J gave up 1 base; unmatched junction bases: 9. Germline assignment: CDR1 SGHRS and CDR2 YFSETQ. The CDR3 runs to 18 residues. The CDR3 DNA follows: TGCGCCAGCAGCTTGGCCAAGGTTAGCGGGGTATCCTACAATGAGCAGTTCTTC. Translation: CASSLAKVSGVSYNEQFF.

With regard to this clone: At one end, the junction sequence differs from germline, possibly due to a read error. The rearrangement links TRBV19 to TRBJ2-1, with no clear D. Germline-derived CDR1 and CDR2 are LNHDA and SQIVND (reference sequence). There are 14 residues in the CDR3. The CDR3 sequence is CASSISSSNNEQFF. As DNA, the CDR3 is TGTGCCAGTAGTATTAGTAGCTCCAACAATGAGCAGTTCTTC.

The CDR3 loop reads CASTKPGLRNTEAFF. Written as DNA, the CDR3 is TGTGCCAGCACAAAACCGGGACTCAGGAACACTGAAGCTTTCTTT. The gene calls are TRBV6-5 and TRBJ1-1; possible D gene TRBD1, 5 bases. The CDR3 has 15 amino acids. V was pared by 7 bases and J by 1 base, with 16 bases between. CDR1 is MNHEY, CDR2 SVGAGI, per germline.

The chain combines TRBV28 with TRBJ1-5; the D gene is possibly TRBD1 (5 bases). Germline V lookup: CDR1 MDHEN, CDR2 SYDVKM. The ends were cut back, 7 bases at V and 3 bases at J, with 13 bases in the middle. The CDR3 runs 14 residues. CDR3 in DNA: TGTGCCAGCATGTCCGGGGGACCCAATCAGCCCCAGCATTTT. It is translated as CASMSGGPNQPQHF.

The V and J genes are TRBV7-6 and TRBJ2-3; D possibly corresponds to TRBD2 (6 bases). Germline V gene sequence: CDR1 SGHVS, CDR2 FNYEAQ. Trimming stripped 2 bases from V and 6 bases from J, with 18 bases between. This CDR3 has 16 residues. CDR3 loop: CASSLLRGSLEDTQYF. CDR3 sequence (DNA): TGTGCCAGCAGCTTACTCCGGGGGAGCCTCGAGGATACGCAGTATTTT.

V gene TRBV7-8 combines with J gene TRBJ2-7; 7 nucleotides match TRBD1. Trimming at V came to 5 bases and at J to 0 bases, leaving 10 bases not matched to a gene. Germline V lookup: CDR1 SGHVS, CDR2 FQNEAQ. The CDR3 runs to 16 residues. The CDR3 sequence is CASSLLRDRPSYEQYF. The DNA for the CDR3 is TGTGCCAGCAGCCTCCTTCGGGACAGACCCTCCTACGAGCAGTACTTC. The full variable domain, rest sourced from reference TRBV7-8 and TRBJ2-7, is GAGVSQSPRYKVAKRGQDVALRCDPISGHVSLFWYQQALGQGPEFLTYFQNEAQLDKSGLPSDRFFAERPEGSVSTLKIQRTQQEDSAVYLCASSLLRDRPSYEQYFGPGTRLTVT.

This clone was recorded only once. The chain joins TRBV7-6 to TRBJ1-5; the match to TRBD1 covers 9 bases. From germline, CDR1 is SGHVS and CDR2 FNYEAQ. The CDR3 totals 18 residues. After removal of 4 bases from V and 2 bases from J, the junction contained 12 bases not matched to a gene. The DNA of the CDR3 is TGTGCCAGCAGCTCAAGCCCTCAACGGGACAGGGGCAATCAGCCCCAGCATTTT. It encodes CASSSSPQRDRGNQPQHF.

The J gene is TRBJ1-1, the V gene TRBV10-2, with 9 bases matching TRBD1. From germline, CDR1 is WSHSY and CDR2 SAAADI. V gave up 4 bases and J gave up 2 bases; unmatched junction bases: 5. This CDR3 spans 15 amino acids. The CDR3 here is CASSGDRAKNTEAFF. The CDR3 DNA follows: TGCGCCAGCAGTGGGGACAGGGCTAAAAACACTGAAGCTTTCTTT.

CDR3 in DNA: TGTGCCAGCTCACCACCGGCGACAGGGGGCTTTTACGAGCAGTACTTC. The encoded protein is CASSPPATGGFYEQYF. This sequence joins TRBV18 and TRBJ2-7; 10 bases are a match to TRBD1. Germline trimming cut 0 bases from V and 4 bases from J; bases unmatched to any gene: 6. Germline CDR1 is KGHSH and CDR2 is LQKENI. This CDR3 spans 16 amino acids.

The chain has TRBV5-8 and TRBJ1-2; D perhaps matches TRBD1 (6 bases). Germline V gene lookup returns CDR1 SGHTS and CDR2 YDEGEE. Deletions cut 1 base from V and 4 bases from J, with 14 bases between. The CDR3 is 15 amino acids. CDR3 amino acids: CASSLLSGGSYGYTF. The CDR3 DNA follows: TGTGCCAGCAGCTTGCTCTCGGGGGGCTCCTATGGCTACACCTTC. Combining the CDR3 with reference TRBV5-8 and TRBJ1-2 gives the whole variable domain EAGVTQSPTHLIKTRGQQATLRCSPISGHTSVYWYQQALGLGLQFLLWYDEGEERNRGNFPPRFSGRQFPNYSSELNVNALELEDSALYLCASSLLSGGSYGYTFGSGTRLTVV.

In this sample, this clone turned up once. The chain carries TRBV7-2 and TRBJ2-7; tentatively, D is TRBD2 (6 bases). The CDR3 is 14 amino acids. V was clipped by 5 bases and J by 1 base, with 12 bases between them. Germline V gene data show CDR1 as SGHTA and CDR2 as FQGNSA. The CDR3 sequence is CASSGREVSYEQYF. The CDR3 DNA sequence: TGTGCCAGCAGCGGCAGGGAGGTTTCCTACGAGCAGTACTTC.

CDR3 bases: TGTGCCAGCAGCCCCCAGAACACCGGGGAGCTGTTTTTT. Encoded protein: CASSPQNTGELFF. The chain combines TRBV7-9 with TRBJ2-2; no clear D gene. Trimming cost V 5 bases and J 1 base, with 5 bases left between them. The CDR3 totals 13 residues. In germline, CDR1 is SEHNR, CDR2 FQNEAQ (reference sequence).

The chain has TRBV27 and TRBJ1-1, with TRBD1 matching 10 bases. Germline V CDR1 and CDR2: MNHEY, SMNVEV (reference sequence). This CDR3 is 15 amino acids long. Trimming took 2 bases from V and 0 from J; bases not matched to a gene: 0. The DNA for the CDR3 is TGTGCCAGCAGTTTAGGGACAGGGGTGAACACTGAAGCTTTCTTT. Translated: CASSLGTGVNTEAFF.

This clone has only one observation. The chain links TRBV5-1 to TRBJ1-2; D possibly corresponds to TRBD1 (5 bases). Trimming stripped 4 bases from V and 3 bases from J, with 16 bases between. The CDR3 has 15 residues. Germline values: CDR1 SGHRS, CDR2 YFSETQ. The CDR3, as DNA: TGCGCCAGCAGCCAAGGGGCAGGGTGGGACTATGGCTACACCTTC. This sequence encodes CASSQGAGWDYGYTF. The full variable domain, its missing parts supplied by reference TRBV5-1 and TRBJ1-2, is KAGVTQTPRYLIKTRGQQVTLSCSPISGHRSVSWYQQTPGQGLQFLFEYFSETQRNKGNFPGRFSGRQFSNSRSEMNVSTLELGDSALYLCASSQGAGWDYGYTFGSGTRLTVV.

The rearrangement joins TRBV5-5 to TRBJ1-3; D gene ambiguous. Trimming left V 3 bases short and J 4 bases short, with 5 bases between. The germline CDR1 and CDR2 sequences are SGHKS and YYEKEE (reference sequence). This CDR3 is 12 amino acids long. The CDR3 nucleotides are TGTGCCAGCAGCTCACAGGGAAACACCATATATTTT. Its translation: CASSSQGNTIYF. Complete variable domain (other parts from reference TRBV5-5 and TRBJ1-3): DAGVTQSPTHLIKTRGQQVTLRCSPISGHKSVSWYQQVLGQGPQFIFQYYEKEERGRGNFPDRFSARQFPNYSSELNVNALLLGDSALYLCASSSQGNTIYFGEGSWLTVV.

The chain uses TRBV19 and TRBJ1-5; D might be TRBD1 (6 bases). The CDR3 length is 15 residues. The germline V and J ends were trimmed by 6 bases and 3 bases, with 15 bases remaining between them. CDR1 is LNHDA and CDR2 is SQIVND in the germline V gene (reference sequence). CDR3 nucleotide sequence: TGTGCCAGTAGACACCATACAGGGCTCAATCAGCCCCAGCATTTT. The encoded protein is CASRHHTGLNQPQHF.

This chain links TRBV5-4 with TRBJ1-1; D gene uncertain. Germline CDR1 is SGHNT and CDR2 is YYREEE (reference sequence). CDR3 length: 12 amino acids. Trimming shortened V by 5 bases and J by 7 bases, and 12 bases separated the two germline ends. In nucleotides, the CDR3 is TGTGCCAGCAGGCGGGAGCGAGGTGAAGCTTTCTTT. It is translated as CASRRERGEAFF.

This sequence joins TRBV9 and TRBJ2-5; 8 nucleotides line up with TRBD2. From germline, CDR1 is SGDLS and CDR2 YYNGEE. J lost 5 bases, V lost 2 bases, and 5 bases had no gene match. There are 14 residues in the CDR3. The CDR3 protein is CASSVGSGEETQYF. The DNA for the CDR3 is TGTGCCAGCAGCGTGGGTAGCGGGGAGGAGACCCAGTACTTC.